This T cell receptor (beta chain) was captured by sequencing in a study of blood T cell repertoires in COVID-19. Measured with immunoSEQ multiplex PCR; TCRdb has only the in-frame clones, and not every one. The sample lists 150,000 to 200,000 clones, about 88% occurring once. Germline-derived CDR1 and CDR2 are SGHNT and YYREEE (reference sequence). Trimming at V came to 9 bases and at J to 0 bases, leaving 9 bases not matched to a gene. The length of the CDR3 is 16 residues. This chain joins TRBV5-4 and TRBJ2-1; 10 nucleotides agree with TRBD2. The clonotype comes from a man younger than 30 who had recovered from COVID-19. The sequencing sample was made of peripheral blood. The CDR3 sequence is CATWPSSGSSYNEQFF. In DNA, the CDR3 is TGTGCCACCTGGCCTTCTAGCGGGAGCTCCTACAATGAGCAGTTCTTC.